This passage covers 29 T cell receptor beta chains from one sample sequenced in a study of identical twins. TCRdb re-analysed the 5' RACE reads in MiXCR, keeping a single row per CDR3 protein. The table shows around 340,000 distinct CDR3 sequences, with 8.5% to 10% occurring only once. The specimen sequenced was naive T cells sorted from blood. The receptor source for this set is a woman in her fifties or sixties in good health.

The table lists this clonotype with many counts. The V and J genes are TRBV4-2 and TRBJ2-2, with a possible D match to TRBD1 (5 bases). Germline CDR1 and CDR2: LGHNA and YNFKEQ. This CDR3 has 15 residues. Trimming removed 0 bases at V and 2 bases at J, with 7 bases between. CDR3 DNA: TGTGCCAGCAGCCAAGATGGACAAAACACCGGGGAGCTGTTTTTT. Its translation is CASSQDGQNTGELFF.

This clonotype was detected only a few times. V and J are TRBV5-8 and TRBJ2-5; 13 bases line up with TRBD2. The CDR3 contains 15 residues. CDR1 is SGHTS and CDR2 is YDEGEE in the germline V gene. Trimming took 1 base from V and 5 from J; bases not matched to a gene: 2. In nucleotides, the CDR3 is TGTGCCAGCAGCTTGTCACTAGCGGGAGGGGAGACCCAGTACTTC. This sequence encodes CASSLSLAGGETQYF.

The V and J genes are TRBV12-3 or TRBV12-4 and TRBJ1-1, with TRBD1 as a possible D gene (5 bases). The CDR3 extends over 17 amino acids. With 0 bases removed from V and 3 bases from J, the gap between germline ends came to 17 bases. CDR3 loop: CASSLARVAGMHTEAFF. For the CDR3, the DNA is TGTGCCAGCAGTTTAGCGCGTGTTGCAGGGATGCACACTGAAGCTTTCTTT.

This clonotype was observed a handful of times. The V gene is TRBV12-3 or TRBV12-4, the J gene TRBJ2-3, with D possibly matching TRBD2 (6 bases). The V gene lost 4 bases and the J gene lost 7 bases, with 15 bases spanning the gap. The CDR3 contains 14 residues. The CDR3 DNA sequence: TGTGCCAGCAGTTCCGCGGGGAGAGGGTATACGCAGTATTTT. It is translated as CASSSAGRGYTQYF.

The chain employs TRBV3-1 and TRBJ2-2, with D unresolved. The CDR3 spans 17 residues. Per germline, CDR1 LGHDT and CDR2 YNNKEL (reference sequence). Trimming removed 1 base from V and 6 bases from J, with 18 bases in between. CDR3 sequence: CASSQGPGPPVAGELFF. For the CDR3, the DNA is TGTGCCAGCAGCCAAGGCCCGGGCCCCCCCGTGGCCGGGGAGCTGTTTTTT.

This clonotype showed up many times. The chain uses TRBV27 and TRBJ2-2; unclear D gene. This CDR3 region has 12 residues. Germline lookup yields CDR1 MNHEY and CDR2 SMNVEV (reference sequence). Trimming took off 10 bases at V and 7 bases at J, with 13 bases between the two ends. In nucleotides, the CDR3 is TGTGCCACCCGTGGGGTTTTCGGGGAGCTGTTTTTT. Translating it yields CATRGVFGELFF.

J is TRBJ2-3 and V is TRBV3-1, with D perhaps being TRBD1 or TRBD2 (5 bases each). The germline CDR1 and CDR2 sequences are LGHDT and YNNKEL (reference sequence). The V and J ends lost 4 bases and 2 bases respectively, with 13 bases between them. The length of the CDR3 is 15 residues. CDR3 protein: CASSLRPGPTDTQYF. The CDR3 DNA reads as TGTGCCAGCAGCCTCAGACCGGGACCCACAGATACGCAGTATTTT.

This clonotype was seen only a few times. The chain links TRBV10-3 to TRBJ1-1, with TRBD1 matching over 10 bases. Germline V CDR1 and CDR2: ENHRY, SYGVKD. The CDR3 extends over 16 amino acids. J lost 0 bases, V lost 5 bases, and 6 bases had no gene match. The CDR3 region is CAISWDRGFMNTEAFF. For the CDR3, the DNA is TGTGCCATCAGTTGGGACAGGGGCTTCATGAACACTGAAGCTTTCTTT.

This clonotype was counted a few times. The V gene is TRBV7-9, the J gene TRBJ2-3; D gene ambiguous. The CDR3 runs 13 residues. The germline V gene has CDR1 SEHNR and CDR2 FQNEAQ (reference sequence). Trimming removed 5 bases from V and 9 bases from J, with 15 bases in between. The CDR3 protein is CASSPSPAGTQYF. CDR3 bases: TGTGCCAGCAGCCCCAGTCCAGCTGGGACGCAGTATTTT.

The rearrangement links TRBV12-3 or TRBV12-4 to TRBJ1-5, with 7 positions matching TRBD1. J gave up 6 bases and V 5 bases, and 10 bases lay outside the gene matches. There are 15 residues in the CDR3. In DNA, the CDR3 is TGTGCCAGCAGTGCGAGGCACAGGGGTCTTCAGCCCCAGCATTTT. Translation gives CASSARHRGLQPQHF.

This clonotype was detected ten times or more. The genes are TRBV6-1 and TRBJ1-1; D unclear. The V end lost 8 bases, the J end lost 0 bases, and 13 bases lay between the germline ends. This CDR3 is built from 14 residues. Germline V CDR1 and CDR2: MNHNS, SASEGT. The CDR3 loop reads CASELTGMNTEAFF. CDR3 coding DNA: TGTGCCAGCGAACTCACCGGGATGAACACTGAAGCTTTCTTT.

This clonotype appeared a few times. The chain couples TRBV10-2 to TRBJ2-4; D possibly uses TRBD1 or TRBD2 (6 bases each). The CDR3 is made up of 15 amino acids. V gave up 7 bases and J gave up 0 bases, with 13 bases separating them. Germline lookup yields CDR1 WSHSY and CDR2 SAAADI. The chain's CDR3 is CASKGGEGAKNIQYF. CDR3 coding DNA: TGCGCCAGCAAGGGGGGAGAGGGAGCCAAAAACATTCAGTACTTC.

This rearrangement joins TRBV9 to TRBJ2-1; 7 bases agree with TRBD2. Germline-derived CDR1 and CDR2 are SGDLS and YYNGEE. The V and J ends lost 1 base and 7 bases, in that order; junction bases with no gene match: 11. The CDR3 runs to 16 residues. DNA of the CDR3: TGTGCCAGCAGCGTAAGTGCGGGAGTGTTGGGTAATGAGCAGTTCTTC. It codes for CASSVSAGVLGNEQFF.

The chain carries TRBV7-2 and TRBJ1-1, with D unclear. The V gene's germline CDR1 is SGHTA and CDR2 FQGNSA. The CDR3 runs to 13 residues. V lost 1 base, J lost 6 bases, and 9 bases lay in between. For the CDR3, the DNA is TGTGCCAGCAGCTTAGTTGGCGGGGCTGAAGCTTTCTTT. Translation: CASSLVGGAEAFF.

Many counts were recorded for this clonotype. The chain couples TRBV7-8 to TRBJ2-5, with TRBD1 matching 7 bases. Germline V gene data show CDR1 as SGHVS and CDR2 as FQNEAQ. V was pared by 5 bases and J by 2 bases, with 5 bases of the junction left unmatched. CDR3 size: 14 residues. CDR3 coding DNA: TGTGCCAGCAGCCCGACAGGGTCTCAAGAGACCCAGTACTTC. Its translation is CASSPTGSQETQYF.

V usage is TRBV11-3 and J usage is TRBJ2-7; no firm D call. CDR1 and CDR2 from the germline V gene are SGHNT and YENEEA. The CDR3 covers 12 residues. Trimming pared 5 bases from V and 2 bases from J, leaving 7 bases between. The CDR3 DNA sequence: TGTGCCAGCAGCCAACGAACCTACGAGCAGTACTTC. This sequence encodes CASSQRTYEQYF.

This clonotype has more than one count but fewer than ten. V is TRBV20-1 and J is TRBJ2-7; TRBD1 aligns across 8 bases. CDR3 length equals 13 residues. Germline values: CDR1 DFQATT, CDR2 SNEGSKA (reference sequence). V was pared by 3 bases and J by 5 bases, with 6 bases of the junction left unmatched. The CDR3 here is CSARTGVVDEQYF. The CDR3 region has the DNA TGCAGTGCTAGGACAGGGGTTGTGGACGAGCAGTACTTC.

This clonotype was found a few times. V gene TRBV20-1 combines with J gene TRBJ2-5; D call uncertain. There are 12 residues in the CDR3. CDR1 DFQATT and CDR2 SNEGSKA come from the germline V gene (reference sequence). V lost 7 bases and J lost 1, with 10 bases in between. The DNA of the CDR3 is TGCAGTGTTCGATGGACCCAAGAGACCCAGTACTTC. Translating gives CSVRWTQETQYF.

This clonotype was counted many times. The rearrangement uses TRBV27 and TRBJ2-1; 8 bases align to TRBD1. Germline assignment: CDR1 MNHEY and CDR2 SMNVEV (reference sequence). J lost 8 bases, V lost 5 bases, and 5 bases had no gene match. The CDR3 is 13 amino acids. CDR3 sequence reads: CASSPGQGYEQFF. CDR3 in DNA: TGTGCCAGCAGTCCCGGACAGGGCTATGAGCAGTTCTTC.

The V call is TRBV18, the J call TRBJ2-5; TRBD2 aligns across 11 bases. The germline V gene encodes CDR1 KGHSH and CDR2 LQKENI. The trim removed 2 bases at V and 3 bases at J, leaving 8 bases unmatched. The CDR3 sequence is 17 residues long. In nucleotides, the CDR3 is TGTGCCAGCTCACCATATAGCGGGAGGGCCGAGGAAGAGACCCAGTACTTC. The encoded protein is CASSPYSGRAEEETQYF.

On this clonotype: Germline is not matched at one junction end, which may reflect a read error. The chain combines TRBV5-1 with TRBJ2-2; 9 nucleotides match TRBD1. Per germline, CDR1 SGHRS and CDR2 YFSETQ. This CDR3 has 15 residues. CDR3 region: CASSLRDRETGDLFF. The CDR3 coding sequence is TGCGCCAGCAGCTTGCGGGACAGGGAAACCGGGGACCTGTTTTTT.

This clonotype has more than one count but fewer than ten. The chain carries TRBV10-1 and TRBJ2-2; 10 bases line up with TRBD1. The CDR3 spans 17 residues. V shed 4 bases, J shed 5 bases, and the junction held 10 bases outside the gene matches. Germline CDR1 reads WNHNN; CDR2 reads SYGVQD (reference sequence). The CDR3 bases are TGCGCCAGCAGTGGACAGGGGGCTAGTATGAGGACCGGGGAGCTGTTTTTT. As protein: CASSGQGASMRTGELFF.

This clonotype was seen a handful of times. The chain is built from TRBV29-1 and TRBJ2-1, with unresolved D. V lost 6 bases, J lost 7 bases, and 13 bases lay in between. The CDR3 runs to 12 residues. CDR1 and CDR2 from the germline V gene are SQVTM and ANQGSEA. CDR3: CSVQPLGNEQFF. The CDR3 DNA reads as TGCAGCGTCCAACCTCTGGGGAATGAGCAGTTCTTC.

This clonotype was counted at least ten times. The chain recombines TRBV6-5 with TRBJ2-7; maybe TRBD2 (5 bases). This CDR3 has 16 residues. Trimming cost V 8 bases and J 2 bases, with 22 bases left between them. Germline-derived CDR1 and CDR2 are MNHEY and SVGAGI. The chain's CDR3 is CASPHNRSKRPYEQYF. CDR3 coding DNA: TGTGCCAGCCCGCACAACAGATCTAAGCGGCCCTACGAGCAGTACTTC.

CDR3 loop: CASSEFLPGANVLTF. CDR3 nucleotides: TGTGCCAGCAGTGAATTCCTCCCGGGGGCCAACGTCCTGACTTTC. The rearrangement uses TRBV2 and TRBJ2-6; D gene uncertain. With 2 bases removed from V and 4 bases from J, the gap between germline ends came to 9 bases. From germline, CDR1 is SNHLY and CDR2 FYNNEI. The CDR3 runs to 15 residues.

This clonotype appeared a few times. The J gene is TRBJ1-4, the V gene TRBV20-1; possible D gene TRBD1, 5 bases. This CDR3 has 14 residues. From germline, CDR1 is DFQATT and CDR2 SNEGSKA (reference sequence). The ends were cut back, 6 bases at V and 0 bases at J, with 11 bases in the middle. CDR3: CSALRGATNEKLFF. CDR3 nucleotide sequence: TGCAGTGCCCTGCGGGGGGCAACTAATGAAAAACTGTTTTTT.

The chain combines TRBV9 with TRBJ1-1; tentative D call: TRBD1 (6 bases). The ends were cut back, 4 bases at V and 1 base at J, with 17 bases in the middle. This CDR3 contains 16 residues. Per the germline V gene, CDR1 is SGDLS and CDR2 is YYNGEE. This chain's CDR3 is CASSKLGGTQNTEAFF. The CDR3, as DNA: TGTGCCAGCAGCAAACTTGGCGGGACACAGAACACTGAAGCTTTCTTT.

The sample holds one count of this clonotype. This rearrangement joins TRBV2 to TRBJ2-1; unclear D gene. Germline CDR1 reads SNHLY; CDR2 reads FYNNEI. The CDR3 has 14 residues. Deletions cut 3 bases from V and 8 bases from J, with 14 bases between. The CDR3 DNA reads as TGTGCCAGCAGTGAGTTGGCTAGGAGTGATGAGCAGTTCTTC. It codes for CASSELARSDEQFF.

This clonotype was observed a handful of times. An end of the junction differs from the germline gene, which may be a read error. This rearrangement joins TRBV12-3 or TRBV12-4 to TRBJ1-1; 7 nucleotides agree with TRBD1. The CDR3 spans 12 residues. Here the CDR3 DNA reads TGTACCAGCAGTCCCGGGACAGAAGAAGCTTTCTTT. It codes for CTSSPGTEEAFF.